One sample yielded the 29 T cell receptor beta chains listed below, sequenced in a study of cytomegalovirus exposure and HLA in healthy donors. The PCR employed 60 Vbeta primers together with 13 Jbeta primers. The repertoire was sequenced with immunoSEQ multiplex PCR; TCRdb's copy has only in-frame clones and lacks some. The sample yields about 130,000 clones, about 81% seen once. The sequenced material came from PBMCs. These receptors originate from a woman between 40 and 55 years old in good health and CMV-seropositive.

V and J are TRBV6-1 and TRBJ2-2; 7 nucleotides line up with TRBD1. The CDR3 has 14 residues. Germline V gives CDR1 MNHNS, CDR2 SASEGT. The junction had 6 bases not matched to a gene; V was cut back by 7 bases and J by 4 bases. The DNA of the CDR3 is TGTGCCAGCATATCACAGGGGATCACCGGGGAGCTGTTTTTT. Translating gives CASISQGITGELFF.

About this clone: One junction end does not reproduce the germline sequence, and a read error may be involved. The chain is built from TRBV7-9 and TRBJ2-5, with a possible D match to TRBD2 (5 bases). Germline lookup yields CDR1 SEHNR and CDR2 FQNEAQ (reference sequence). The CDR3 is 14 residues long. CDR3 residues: CSSSLARPGETQYF. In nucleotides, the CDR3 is TGTTCCAGCAGCTTAGCGAGGCCGGGAGAGACCCAGTACTTC.

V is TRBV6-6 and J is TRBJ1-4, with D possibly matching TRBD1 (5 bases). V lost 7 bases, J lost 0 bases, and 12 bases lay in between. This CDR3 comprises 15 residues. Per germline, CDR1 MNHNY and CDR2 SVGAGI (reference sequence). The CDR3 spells CASIPGTATNEKLFF. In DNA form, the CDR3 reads TGTGCCAGCATTCCGGGGACTGCAACTAATGAAAAACTGTTTTTT.

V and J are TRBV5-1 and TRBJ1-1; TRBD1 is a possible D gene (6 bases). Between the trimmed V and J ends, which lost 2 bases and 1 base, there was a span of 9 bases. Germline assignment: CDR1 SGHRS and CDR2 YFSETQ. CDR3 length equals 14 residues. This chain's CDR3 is CASSFSTGNTEAFF. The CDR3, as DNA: TGCGCCAGCAGCTTCTCGACAGGGAACACTGAAGCTTTCTTT.

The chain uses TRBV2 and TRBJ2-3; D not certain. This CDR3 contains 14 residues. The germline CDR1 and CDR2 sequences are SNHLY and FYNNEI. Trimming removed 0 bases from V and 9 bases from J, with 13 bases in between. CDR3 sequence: CASSEAGQVNTQYF. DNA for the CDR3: TGTGCCAGCAGTGAAGCCGGTCAAGTTAACACGCAGTATTTT.

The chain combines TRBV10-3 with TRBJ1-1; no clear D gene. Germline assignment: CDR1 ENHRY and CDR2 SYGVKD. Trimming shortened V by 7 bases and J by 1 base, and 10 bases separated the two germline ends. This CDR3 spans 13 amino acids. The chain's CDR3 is CAITRDENTEAFF. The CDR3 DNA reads TGTGCCATCACCCGGGATGAGAACACTGAAGCTTTCTTT.

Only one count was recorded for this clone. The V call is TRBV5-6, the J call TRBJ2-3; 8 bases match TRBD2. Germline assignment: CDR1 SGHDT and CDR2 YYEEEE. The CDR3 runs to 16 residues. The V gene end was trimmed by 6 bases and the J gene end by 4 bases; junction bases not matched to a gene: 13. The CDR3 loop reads CASTPGAGGSADTQYF. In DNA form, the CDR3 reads TGTGCCAGCACCCCAGGGGCGGGGGGCTCCGCAGATACGCAGTATTTT.

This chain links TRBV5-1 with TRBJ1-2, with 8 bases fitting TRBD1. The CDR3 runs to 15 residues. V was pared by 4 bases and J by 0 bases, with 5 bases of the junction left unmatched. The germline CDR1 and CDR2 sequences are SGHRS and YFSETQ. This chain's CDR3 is CASSLGQVSNYGYTF. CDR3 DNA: TGCGCCAGCAGCCTGGGACAGGTGTCTAACTATGGCTACACCTTC.

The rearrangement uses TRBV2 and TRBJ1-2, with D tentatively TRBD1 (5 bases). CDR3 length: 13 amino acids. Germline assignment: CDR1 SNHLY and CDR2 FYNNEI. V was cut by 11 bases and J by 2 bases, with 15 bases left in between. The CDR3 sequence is CASVGGGNYGYTF. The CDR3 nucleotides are TGTGCCTCCGTTGGGGGGGGGAACTATGGCTACACCTTC.

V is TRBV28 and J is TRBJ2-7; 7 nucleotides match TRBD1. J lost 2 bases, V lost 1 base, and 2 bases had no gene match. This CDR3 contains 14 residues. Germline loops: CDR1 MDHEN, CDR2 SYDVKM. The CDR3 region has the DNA TGTGCCAGCAGTTTATCCCAGGGGGCCTACGAGCAGTACTTC. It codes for CASSLSQGAYEQYF.

The CDR3: CASSAYGTGGVQPQHF. The CDR3 region has the DNA TGTGCCAGTAGTGCCTACGGGACAGGGGGGGTTCAGCCCCAGCATTTT. V gene TRBV19 combines with J gene TRBJ1-5, with 11 bases lining up with TRBD1. V shed 5 bases and J 6 bases; nucleotides not matched to a gene: 9. CDR1 LNHDA and CDR2 SQIVND come from the germline V gene (reference sequence). The CDR3 is 16 residues long.

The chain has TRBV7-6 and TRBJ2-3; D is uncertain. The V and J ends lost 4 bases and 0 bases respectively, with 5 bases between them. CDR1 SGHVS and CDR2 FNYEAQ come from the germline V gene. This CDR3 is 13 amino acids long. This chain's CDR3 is CASSSLSTDTQYF. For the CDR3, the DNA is TGTGCCAGCAGCTCCCTCAGCACAGATACGCAGTATTTT.

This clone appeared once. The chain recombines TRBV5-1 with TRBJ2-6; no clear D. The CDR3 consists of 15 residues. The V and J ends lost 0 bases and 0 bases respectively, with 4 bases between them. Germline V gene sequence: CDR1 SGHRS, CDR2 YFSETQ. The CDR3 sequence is CASSLANSGANVLTF. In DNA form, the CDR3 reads TGCGCCAGCAGCTTGGCCAACTCTGGGGCCAACGTCCTGACTTTC.

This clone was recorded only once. Here the CDR3 reads CASSQDGVGYGYTF. The CDR3 coding sequence is TGCGCCAGCAGCCAAGACGGGGTAGGCTATGGCTACACCTTC. V and J are TRBV4-3 and TRBJ1-2; D remains ambiguous. V was trimmed by 0 bases and J by 4 bases, leaving 9 bases between them. In germline, CDR1 is LGHNA, CDR2 YSLEER. The CDR3 is 14 residues long.

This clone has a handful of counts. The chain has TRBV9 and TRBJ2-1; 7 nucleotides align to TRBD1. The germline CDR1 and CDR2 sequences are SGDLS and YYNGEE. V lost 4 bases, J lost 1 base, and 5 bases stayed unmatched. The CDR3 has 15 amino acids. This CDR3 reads CASSPRQGSYNEQFF. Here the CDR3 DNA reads TGTGCCAGCAGCCCCCGACAGGGTTCCTACAATGAGCAGTTCTTC.

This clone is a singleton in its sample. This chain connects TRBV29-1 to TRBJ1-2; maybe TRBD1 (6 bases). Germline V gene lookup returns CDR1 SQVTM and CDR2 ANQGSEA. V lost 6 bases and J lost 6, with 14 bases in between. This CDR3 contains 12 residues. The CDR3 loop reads CSVDRGAHGYTF. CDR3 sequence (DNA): TGCAGCGTCGACCGGGGGGCCCATGGCTACACCTTC. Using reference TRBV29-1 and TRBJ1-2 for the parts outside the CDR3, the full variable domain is SAVISQKPSRDICQRGTSLTIQCQVDSQVTMMFWYRQQPGQSLTLIATANQGSEATYESGFVIDKFPISRPNLTFSTLTVSNMSPEDSSIYLCSVDRGAHGYTFGSGTRLTVV.

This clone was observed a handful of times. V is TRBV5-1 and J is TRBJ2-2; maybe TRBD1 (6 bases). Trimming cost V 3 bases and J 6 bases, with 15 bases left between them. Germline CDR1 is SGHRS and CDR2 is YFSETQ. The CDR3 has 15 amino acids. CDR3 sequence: CASSSQGIRAGELFF. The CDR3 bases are TGCGCCAGCAGCTCGCAGGGGATTAGGGCCGGGGAGCTGTTTTTT.

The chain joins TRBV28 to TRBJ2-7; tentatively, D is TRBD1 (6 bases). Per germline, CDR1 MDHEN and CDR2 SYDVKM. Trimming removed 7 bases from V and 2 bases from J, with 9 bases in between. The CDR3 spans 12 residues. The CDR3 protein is CASKGQPYEQYF. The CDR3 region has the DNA TGTGCCAGCAAAGGACAGCCCTACGAGCAGTACTTC. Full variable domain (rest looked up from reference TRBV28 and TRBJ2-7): DVKVTQSSRYLVKRTGEKVFLECVQDMDHENMFWYRQDPGLGLRLIYFSYDVKMKEKGDIPEGYSVSREKKERFSLILESASTNQTSMYLCASKGQPYEQYFGPGTRLTVT.

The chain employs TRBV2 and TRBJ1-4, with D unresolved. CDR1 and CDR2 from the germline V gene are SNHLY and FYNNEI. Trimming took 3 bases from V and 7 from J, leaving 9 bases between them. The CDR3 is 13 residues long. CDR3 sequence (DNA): TGTGCCAGCAGTGAGGGCGGAGGTGAAAAACTGTTTTTT. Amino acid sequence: CASSEGGGEKLFF.

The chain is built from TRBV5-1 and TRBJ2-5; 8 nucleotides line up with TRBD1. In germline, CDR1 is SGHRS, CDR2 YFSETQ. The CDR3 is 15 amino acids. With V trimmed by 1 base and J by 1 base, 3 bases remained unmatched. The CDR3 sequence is CASSLTGQAQETQYF. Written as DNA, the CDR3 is TGCGCCAGCAGCTTGACGGGACAGGCCCAAGAGACCCAGTACTTC.

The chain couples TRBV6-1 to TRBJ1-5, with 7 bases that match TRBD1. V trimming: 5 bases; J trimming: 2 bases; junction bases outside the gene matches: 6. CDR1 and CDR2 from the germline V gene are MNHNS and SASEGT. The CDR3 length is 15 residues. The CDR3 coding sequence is TGTGCCAGCAGTAGCCGGGACAGTCGCAATCAGCCCCAGCATTTT. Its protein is CASSSRDSRNQPQHF.

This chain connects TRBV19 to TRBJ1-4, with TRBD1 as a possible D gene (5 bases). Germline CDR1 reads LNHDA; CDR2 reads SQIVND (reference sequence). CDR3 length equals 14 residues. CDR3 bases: TGTGCAACCCAGGGAGGCTCAAATAATGAAAAACTGTTTTTT. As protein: CATQGGSNNEKLFF. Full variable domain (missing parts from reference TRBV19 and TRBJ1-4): DGGITQSPKYLFRKEGQNVTLSCEQNLNHDAMYWYRQDPGQGLRLIYYSQIVNDFQKGDIAEGYSVSREKKESFPLTVTSAQKNPTAFYLCATQGGSNNEKLFFGSGTQLSVL.

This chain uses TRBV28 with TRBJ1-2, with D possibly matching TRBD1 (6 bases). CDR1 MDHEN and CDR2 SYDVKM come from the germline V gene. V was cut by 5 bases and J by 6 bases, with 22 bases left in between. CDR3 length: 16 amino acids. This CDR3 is CASSNRERVIWDGYTF. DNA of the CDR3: TGTGCCAGCAGTAACAGGGAGAGAGTGATCTGGGATGGCTACACCTTC.

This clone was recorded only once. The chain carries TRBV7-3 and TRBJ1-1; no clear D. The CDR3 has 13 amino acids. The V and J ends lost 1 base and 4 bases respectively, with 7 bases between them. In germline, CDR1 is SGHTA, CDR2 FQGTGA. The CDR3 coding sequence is TGTGCCAGCAGCTTAATCGTAGCCACTGAAGCTTTCTTT. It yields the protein CASSLIVATEAFF.

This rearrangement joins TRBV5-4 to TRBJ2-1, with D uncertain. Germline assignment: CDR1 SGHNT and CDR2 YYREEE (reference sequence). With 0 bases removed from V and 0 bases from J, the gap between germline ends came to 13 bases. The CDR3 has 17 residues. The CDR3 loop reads CASSLVVATDSYNEQFF. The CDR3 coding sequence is TGTGCCAGCAGCTTGGTCGTGGCTACAGACTCCTACAATGAGCAGTTCTTC.

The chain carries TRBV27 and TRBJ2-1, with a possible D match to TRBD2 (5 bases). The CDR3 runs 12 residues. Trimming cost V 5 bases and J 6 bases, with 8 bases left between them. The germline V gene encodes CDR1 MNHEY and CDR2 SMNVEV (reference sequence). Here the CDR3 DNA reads TGTGCCAGCAGTACTAGTAGCAATGAGCAGTTCTTC. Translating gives CASSTSSNEQFF.

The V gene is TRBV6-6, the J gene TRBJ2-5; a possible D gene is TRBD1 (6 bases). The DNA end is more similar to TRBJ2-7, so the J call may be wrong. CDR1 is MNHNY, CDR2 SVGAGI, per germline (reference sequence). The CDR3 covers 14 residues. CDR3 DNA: TGTGCCAGCAACCCGAGGGGGTCCTCCTACGAGCAGTACTTC. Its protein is CASNPRGSSYEQYF.

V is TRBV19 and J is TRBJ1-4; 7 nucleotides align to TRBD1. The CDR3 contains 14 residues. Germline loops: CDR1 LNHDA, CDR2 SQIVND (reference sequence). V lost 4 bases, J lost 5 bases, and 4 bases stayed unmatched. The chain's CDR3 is CASSTQGVNEKLFF. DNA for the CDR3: TGTGCCAGTAGTACGCAGGGGGTAAATGAAAAACTGTTTTTT.

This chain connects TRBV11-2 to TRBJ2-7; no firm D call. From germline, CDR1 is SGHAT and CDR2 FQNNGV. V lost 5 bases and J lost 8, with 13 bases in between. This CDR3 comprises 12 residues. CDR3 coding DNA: TGTGCCAGCAGCACTTTGGTACAGAAGCAGTACTTC. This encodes CASSTLVQKQYF.